A single sample is the source of the 9 T cell receptor beta chains below, sequenced in a study of blood T cell repertoires in COVID-19. Produced via immunoSEQ multiplex PCR; TCRdb's table is partial and in-frame only. The data contain about 280,000 clones, roughly 85% of them seen just once; the ten biggest clones take up approximately 5%. Sample: peripheral blood. The receptor source for this set is a man in his fifties or sixties with active or convalescent COVID-19.

The chain is built from TRBV11-2 and TRBJ2-7; 11 bases are shared with TRBD2. V dropped 4 bases and J dropped 6; count of bases not matched to a gene: 11. The CDR3 has 16 residues. The germline CDR1 and CDR2 sequences are SGHAT and FQNNGV. DNA of the CDR3: TGTGCCAGCAGCTCCTACCTCCACGGGACTAGCGGCGAGCAGTACTTC. It specifies CASSSYLHGTSGEQYF.

The V gene is TRBV27, the J gene TRBJ2-5; 9 bases match TRBD1. The V and J ends lost 2 bases and 5 bases, in that order; junction bases with no gene match: 6. This CDR3 has 15 residues. Germline CDR1 is MNHEY and CDR2 is SMNVEV (reference sequence). The CDR3 nucleotides are TGTGCCAGCAGTTTACAGGACAGGGGTGTGGAGACCCAGTACTTC. This translates into CASSLQDRGVETQYF.

The rearrangement links TRBV19 to TRBJ1-5, with D perhaps TRBD1 (5 bases). CDR1 is LNHDA and CDR2 is SQIVND in the germline V gene (reference sequence). V lost 3 bases and J lost 5, with 14 bases in between. The CDR3 extends over 15 amino acids. The DNA for the CDR3 is TGTGCCAGTAGTATTATGCGGGGGGGGGATCAGCCCCAGCATTTT. Translating it yields CASSIMRGGDQPQHF.

The V and J genes are TRBV10-3 and TRBJ1-5; 7 positions match TRBD1. CDR3 length: 15 amino acids. V dropped 10 bases and J dropped 1; count of bases not matched to a gene: 10. Germline CDR1 and CDR2: ENHRY and SYGVKD. DNA for the CDR3: TGTGCCAACCAGATTAGGGGGCGAAGCAATCAGCCCCAGCATTTT. Encoded protein: CANQIRGRSNQPQHF.

The chain is built from TRBV7-9 and TRBJ2-7; D is uncertain. This CDR3 spans 12 amino acids. Germline V CDR1 and CDR2: SEHNR, FQNEAQ (reference sequence). V dropped 3 bases and J dropped 7 bases, with 10 bases sitting between them. As DNA, the CDR3 is TGTGCCAGCAGCTTCCCCGGGTGGGAGCAGTACTTC. Translation: CASSFPGWEQYF.

V usage is TRBV27 and J usage is TRBJ2-7; weak D call: TRBD1 (5 bases). The CDR3 sequence is 14 residues long. CDR1 is MNHEY and CDR2 is SMNVEV in the germline V gene (reference sequence). The V end lost 4 bases, the J end lost 2 bases, and 12 bases lay between the germline ends. The chain's CDR3 is CASSWTRKTYEQYF. The CDR3 bases are TGTGCCAGCAGTTGGACACGGAAAACCTACGAGCAGTACTTC.

This clone was detected only a few times. This chain uses TRBV5-5 with TRBJ2-3; 8 bases line up with TRBD2. This CDR3 has 14 residues. Per germline, CDR1 SGHKS and CDR2 YYEKEE (reference sequence). V shed 1 base and J 7 bases; nucleotides not matched to a gene: 5. CDR3 region: CASSLNSGVNTQYF. The CDR3 DNA reads TGTGCCAGCAGCTTGAATAGCGGGGTGAATACGCAGTATTTT.

The chain uses TRBV9 and TRBJ2-1; tentative D call: TRBD2 (6 bases). Deletions cut 1 base from V and 1 base from J, with 9 bases between. The CDR3 runs 15 residues. Germline CDR1 SGDLS, CDR2 YYNGEE. DNA for the CDR3: TGTGCCAGCAGCGTATTGGGAGGATCCTACAATGAGCAGTTCTTC. Its protein is CASSVLGGSYNEQFF.

The chain has TRBV5-4 and TRBJ1-2; 7 bases are shared with TRBD1. Losses at the gene ends were 2 bases for V and 5 bases for J; bases not matched to a gene: 9. Per the germline V gene, CDR1 is SGHNT and CDR2 is YYREEE (reference sequence). The CDR3 is 15 amino acids. The CDR3, as DNA: TGTGCCAGCAGCTTTGAAGGACAGGCAGCTTATGGCTACACCTTC. Its translation is CASSFEGQAAYGYTF.